The 30 T cell receptor beta chains given below trace back to one sample, sequenced in a study of blood T cell repertoires in COVID-19. Clones were sequenced by immunoSEQ multiplex PCR, and TCRdb holds only the in-frame ones, with some missing. Here the sample spans under 100,000 clones, around 87% being singletons. Sequenced: peripheral blood. All receptors derive from a human donor in a cohort sampled during active COVID-19.

The CDR3: CASSRGLQSAFF. The CDR3 DNA follows: TGTGCCAGCAGCCGGGGACTTCAGTCGGCTTTCTTT. V is TRBV11-1 and J is TRBJ1-1, with D possibly TRBD1 on 5 matching bases. CDR1 is SGHAT, CDR2 FQDESV, per germline (reference sequence). V shed 5 bases and J shed 11 bases, with 15 bases lying between them. This CDR3 comprises 12 residues. Looking up the rest from reference TRBV11-1 and TRBJ1-1 gives the full variable domain: EAEVAQSPRYKITEKSQAVAFWCDPISGHATLYWYRQILGQGPELLVQFQDESVVDDSQLPKDRFSAERLKGVDSTLKIQPAELGDSAMYLCASSRGLQSAFFGQGTRLTVV.

This clone came up a few times. The chain has TRBV3-1 (or the pseudogene TRBV3-2) and TRBJ1-1, with TRBD1 identical over 8 bases. The CDR3 spans 13 residues. The V gene's germline CDR1 is LGHDT and CDR2 YNNKEL (reference sequence). V lost 1 base to trimming and J lost 8 bases; unmatched junction nucleotides: 3. As DNA, the CDR3 is TGTGCCAGCAGCCAAGCGACAGGGGTGGAAGCTTTCTTT. It specifies CASSQATGVEAFF.

The CDR3 sequence is CAMQRGARGEQFF. DNA for the CDR3: TGCGCCATGCAGCGGGGGGCCCGTGGGGAGCAGTTCTTC. This chain connects TRBV10-2 to TRBJ2-1, with 9 nucleotides matching TRBD2. The J segment lost 10 bases and the V segment lost 10 bases, leaving 11 bases of the junction unmatched. The V gene's germline CDR1 is WSHSY and CDR2 SAAADI. The CDR3 spans 13 residues.

This chain uses TRBV27 with TRBJ1-2; no reliable D call. V gave up 2 bases and J gave up 8 bases, with 21 bases separating them. The germline V gene has CDR1 MNHEY and CDR2 SMNVEV (reference sequence). The CDR3 sequence is 16 residues long. In DNA form, the CDR3 reads TGTGCCAGCAGTTTAGGGTCTTTAGGGAGTGAGGACGGCTACACCTTC. The encoded protein is CASSLGSLGSEDGYTF.

This clone has only one observation. The chain links TRBV5-1 to TRBJ2-7; perhaps TRBD2 as D (6 bases). V dropped 0 bases and J dropped 0 bases, with 10 bases sitting between them. CDR3 length: 15 amino acids. Per the germline V gene, CDR1 is SGHRS and CDR2 is YFSETQ. The CDR3 nucleotides are TGCGCCAGCAGCTTGGGTGGCGGGGTCTCCTACGAGCAGTACTTC. Translated: CASSLGGGVSYEQYF.

The V and J genes are TRBV25-1 and TRBJ2-3, with 10 bases fitting TRBD2. J was trimmed by 4 bases and V by 3 bases; bases with no gene match: 4. The CDR3 has 15 residues. CDR1 and CDR2 from the germline V gene are MGHDK and SYGVNS. Written as DNA, the CDR3 is TGTGCCAGCAGTGATTCAGCGGGGGGGCCAGATACGCAGTATTTT. Protein: CASSDSAGGPDTQYF.

The V gene is TRBV5-4, the J gene TRBJ2-2; no clear D gene. Trimming shortened V by 0 bases and J by 6 bases, and 12 bases separated the two germline ends. This CDR3 is 15 amino acids long. The germline V gene has CDR1 SGHNT and CDR2 YYREEE (reference sequence). For the CDR3, the DNA is TGTGCCAGCAGCTTGGGAGACCCCGAGGCCGGGGAGCTGTTTTTT. Its translation is CASSLGDPEAGELFF.

V and J are TRBV5-1 and TRBJ1-2; D is unclear. This CDR3 contains 15 residues. Germline CDR1 reads SGHRS; CDR2 reads YFSETQ. V lost 5 bases to trimming and J lost 3 bases, with 17 bases between them. The CDR3 DNA follows: TGCGCCAGCAGTTTTCAACTCAACGGGGACTATGGCTACACCTTC. It encodes CASSFQLNGDYGYTF. Based on the CDR3 plus reference TRBV5-1 and TRBJ1-2, the full variable domain is KAGVTQTPRYLIKTRGQQVTLSCSPISGHRSVSWYQQTPGQGLQFLFEYFSETQRNKGNFPGRFSGRQFSNSRSEMNVSTLELGDSALYLCASSFQLNGDYGYTFGSGTRLTVV.

The chain couples TRBV5-4 to TRBJ1-2; D is unresolved. The CDR3 extends over 14 amino acids. Germline V gives CDR1 SGHNT, CDR2 YYREEE (reference sequence). V lost 3 bases and J lost 3, with 12 bases in between. In DNA, the CDR3 is TGTGCCAGCAGCTCCCCCGACACCTACTATGGCTACACCTTC. Amino acids: CASSSPDTYYGYTF. Together with reference TRBV5-4 and TRBJ1-2, the CDR3 gives the full variable domain: ETGVTQSPTHLIKTRGQQVTLRCSSQSGHNTVSWYQQALGQGPQFIFQYYREEENGRGNFPPRFSGLQFPNYSSELNVNALELDDSALYLCASSSPDTYYGYTFGSGTRLTVV.

The gene calls are TRBV28 and TRBJ1-1, with D hard to call. Trimming left V 0 bases short and J 3 bases short, with 8 bases between. CDR1 and CDR2 (germline): MDHEN, SYDVKM. The CDR3 totals 14 residues. CDR3 amino acids: CASSLWGADTEAFF. Written as DNA, the CDR3 is TGTGCCAGCAGTTTATGGGGAGCAGACACTGAAGCTTTCTTT. The variable domain in full, with the rest retrieved from reference TRBV28 and TRBJ1-1, is DVKVTQSSRYLVKRTGEKVFLECVQDMDHENMFWYRQDPGLGLRLIYFSYDVKMKEKGDIPEGYSVSREKKERFSLILESASTNQTSMYLCASSLWGADTEAFFGQGTRLTVV.

The gene calls are TRBV7-2 and TRBJ2-1, with 7 bases that match TRBD2. This CDR3 is built from 17 residues. The J segment lost 0 bases and the V segment lost 1 base, leaving 6 bases of the junction unmatched. Germline V lookup: CDR1 SGHTA, CDR2 FQGNSA. DNA of the CDR3: TGTGCCAGCAGCTTAGACCCGACTAGCTTCTCCTACAATGAGCAGTTCTTC. Amino acid sequence: CASSLDPTSFSYNEQFF.

This clone was counted between two and nine times. The V call is TRBV30, the J call TRBJ1-3, with 8 bases identical to TRBD1. CDR1 is GTSNPN, CDR2 SVGIG, per germline (reference sequence). Trimming took 5 bases from V and 2 from J; bases not matched to a gene: 2. This CDR3 comprises 13 residues. In DNA form, the CDR3 reads TGTGCCTGGTCAGGGGGCCCTGGAAACACCATATATTTT. Translating gives CAWSGGPGNTIYF.

V and J are TRBV4-1 and TRBJ2-1, with 12 bases fitting TRBD2. The V segment lost 4 bases and the J segment 6 bases; nucleotides outside the gene matches: 7. Germline assignment: CDR1 MGHRA and CDR2 YSYEKL. This CDR3 is 16 amino acids long. CDR3 loop: CASSLLTSGGFNEQFF. The CDR3 DNA reads TGCGCCAGCAGCCTACTGACTAGCGGGGGCTTCAATGAGCAGTTCTTC.

This rearrangement joins TRBV11-2 to TRBJ2-3; D not resolved. V was trimmed by 6 bases and J by 0 bases, leaving 7 bases between them. Germline lookup yields CDR1 SGHAT and CDR2 FQNNGV. The CDR3 sequence is 13 residues long. CDR3 loop: CASREFSTDTQYF. The CDR3, as DNA: TGTGCCAGCAGGGAGTTTAGCACAGATACGCAGTATTTT.

This clone was seen just once. The chain carries TRBV7-8 and TRBJ1-5; D is perhaps TRBD1 (6 bases). This CDR3 comprises 16 residues. CDR1 SGHVS and CDR2 FQNEAQ come from the germline V gene. The ends were cut back, 1 base at V and 1 base at J, with 11 bases in the middle. CDR3 in amino acids: CASSLGTGSSNQPQHF. DNA of the CDR3: TGTGCCAGCAGCTTAGGAACAGGGTCAAGCAATCAGCCCCAGCATTTT.

J is TRBJ2-7 and V is TRBV21-1; TRBD1, the table's D call, was not compared with the DNA. TRBV21-1 represents a pseudogene. The length of the CDR3 is 14 residues. DNA of the CDR3: TGTGCCAGCGTCCGACAGCCTAGACCCTACGAGCAGTACTTC. Its translation: CASVRQPRPYEQYF.

The chain employs TRBV12-3 or TRBV12-4 and TRBJ1-1; D is possibly TRBD1 (5 bases). Trimming removed 2 bases at V and 3 bases at J, with 7 bases between. The CDR3 consists of 13 residues. Written as DNA, the CDR3 is TGTGCCAGCAGTTTAAGGGGTCACACTGAAGCTTTCTTT. Translated, it gives CASSLRGHTEAFF.

This clone has only one observation. The CDR3 sequence is CATNPQDRINQPQHF. CDR3 sequence (DNA): TGTGCCACCAACCCCCAGGACAGGATCAATCAGCCCCAGCATTTT. This sequence joins TRBV6-5 and TRBJ1-5; 7 bases agree with TRBD1. This CDR3 region has 15 residues. The junction had 12 bases not matched to a gene; V was cut back by 10 bases and J by 3 bases. Germline CDR1 MNHEY, CDR2 SVGAGI.

This clone was seen a single time. The chain combines TRBV19 with TRBJ2-1; TRBD1 agrees at 8 bases. J gave up 6 bases and V 3 bases, and 7 bases lay outside the gene matches. Germline V lookup: CDR1 LNHDA, CDR2 SQIVND (reference sequence). This CDR3 contains 15 residues. The CDR3: CASSMGQVRGNEQFF. As DNA, the CDR3 is TGTGCCAGTAGTATGGGACAGGTAAGGGGCAATGAGCAGTTCTTC.

J is TRBJ2-7 and V is TRBV3-1 (or the pseudogene TRBV3-2), with no clear D. The germline gives CDR1 LGHDT, CDR2 YNNKEL (reference sequence). The CDR3 consists of 13 residues. Trimming left V 0 bases short and J 3 bases short, with 6 bases between. The CDR3 here is CASSQDYFYEQYF. CDR3 nucleotide sequence: TGTGCCAGCAGCCAAGATTATTTCTACGAGCAGTACTTC.

The genes are TRBV4-3 and TRBJ1-5; D ambiguous. The CDR3 sequence is 16 residues long. V was pared by 0 bases and J by 2 bases, with 11 bases between. Germline CDR1 and CDR2: LGHNA and YSLEER. The CDR3 DNA follows: TGCGCCAGCAGCCAAGATAACGGGTTGGGCAATCAGCCCCAGCATTTT. Translation gives CASSQDNGLGNQPQHF.

This clone was seen only once. The V and J genes are TRBV3-1 (or the pseudogene TRBV3-2) and TRBJ1-1, with D maybe TRBD1 (6 bases). Trimming removed 1 base from V and 5 bases from J, with 23 bases in between. This CDR3 has 18 residues. Germline V gene data show CDR1 as LGHDT and CDR2 as YNNKEL (reference sequence). CDR3 DNA sequence: TGTGCCAGCAGCCAAGGTTCATCGGGGAGAGGGGGAAGGACTGAAGCTTTCTTT. Translated: CASSQGSSGRGGRTEAFF.

Only one count was recorded for this clone. J is TRBJ1-3 and V is TRBV28; D may be TRBD1 (5 bases). The germline gives CDR1 MDHEN, CDR2 SYDVKM. The length of the CDR3 is 12 residues. V lost 7 bases and J 3 bases, leaving 7 bases between the germline ends. CDR3: CASMTVGNTIYF. DNA for the CDR3: TGTGCCAGCATGACAGTTGGAAACACCATATATTTT.

The chain recombines TRBV15 with TRBJ1-4; a weak D match, TRBD1 (5 bases). V was pared by 0 bases and J by 4 bases, with 9 bases between. The CDR3 spans 15 residues. Germline lookup yields CDR1 LNHNV and CDR2 YYDKDF (reference sequence). The CDR3 is CATSRDRADNEKLFF. The CDR3 region has the DNA TGTGCCACCAGCAGAGACAGGGCCGATAATGAAAAACTGTTTTTT.

The chain is built from TRBV30 and TRBJ1-3; possibly TRBD1 for D (5 bases). CDR1 GTSNPN and CDR2 SVGIG come from the germline V gene (reference sequence). V lost 0 bases and J 0 bases, leaving 12 bases between the germline ends. The CDR3 loop spans 16 amino acids. CDR3 residues: CAWSVGGGFSGNTIYF. The CDR3 bases are TGTGCCTGGAGTGTAGGTGGGGGGTTCTCTGGAAACACCATATATTTT.

This chain connects TRBV28 to TRBJ2-4; no firm D call. Per the germline V gene, CDR1 is MDHEN and CDR2 is SYDVKM. The CDR3 contains 15 residues. The V end was cut by 9 bases, the J end by 0 bases, with 15 bases between. CDR3 amino acids: CASGARYLAKNIQYF. CDR3 bases: TGTGCCAGTGGTGCCAGGTATCTAGCCAAAAACATTCAGTACTTC.

The chain employs TRBV6-5 and TRBJ2-5; 7 positions match TRBD2. Germline CDR1 MNHEY, CDR2 SVGAGI. This CDR3 comprises 14 residues. V was clipped by 2 bases and J by 4 bases; unmatched bases: 4. The CDR3 sequence is CASSYGGRGETQYF. CDR3 in DNA: TGTGCCAGCAGTTACGGAGGGAGGGGAGAGACCCAGTACTTC.

The chain couples TRBV6-6 to TRBJ1-1; D is undetermined. The V end was cut by 7 bases, the J end by 5 bases, with 14 bases between. CDR1 and CDR2 (germline): MNHNY, SVGAGI (reference sequence). The CDR3 spans 13 residues. The CDR3 DNA sequence: TGTGCCAGCAATCCCGGCCCCAGGACTGAAGCTTTCTTT. It encodes CASNPGPRTEAFF.

CDR3 DNA sequence: TGTGCCAGCAGCCTAAGACAGGGGGCCTGGGAGACCCAGTACTTC. Translating gives CASSLRQGAWETQYF. The rearrangement joins TRBV13 to TRBJ2-5; 10 bases line up with TRBD1. This CDR3 is 15 amino acids long. Trimming cost V 5 bases and J 5 bases; bases outside gene matches: 8. Looked up from germline, CDR1 is PRHDT and CDR2 is FYEKMQ (reference sequence).

V is TRBV28 and J is TRBJ1-2; maybe TRBD1 (5 bases). Germline-derived CDR1 and CDR2 are MDHEN and SYDVKM. The V end was cut by 4 bases, the J end by 5 bases, with 14 bases between. This CDR3 has 14 residues. CDR3 in amino acids: CASSSRGGVYGYTF. DNA for the CDR3: TGTGCCAGCAGTTCTCGAGGAGGGGTTTATGGCTACACCTTC.